This T cell receptor (beta chain) comes out of a study of T cell repertoires in cytomegalovirus infection. Points from the study as a whole: Cumulative frequency of public TCR beta families picked out carriers of CMV plus the relevant HLA.

The V gene's germline CDR1 is MGHRA and CDR2 YSYEKL. V gave up 8 bases and J gave up 6 bases, with 11 bases separating them. This CDR3 region has 13 residues. TCRdb ran MiXCR on the reads and lists one entry per CDR3 protein. The sample includes some 920,000 distinct CDR3 sequences, approximately 30% of them seen just once. A note on this clonotype: The antigen is unknown.

V is TRBV4-1 and J is TRBJ1-6; D may be TRBD1 (6 bases). The clonotype originates from a human donor in good health (CMV status not recorded). Some clones in this sample may be carry-over from other donors' samples. Sequenced material: cultured CD8+ T cells from PBMCs, taken from culture after CMV antigen stimulation. The DNA for the CDR3 is TGCGCCAGCTGGGGAGGGGGTAATTCACCCCTCCACTTT. Translated: CASWGGGNSPLHF.